This T cell receptor beta chain derives from a study of T cell responses to AZD1222 COVID-19 vaccine. Study-level points and caveats: Seropositivity was recorded at baseline in only six AZD1222 recipients. Most donors were white British, females outnumbered males, and clonal diversity was possibly underestimated. Spike-specific TCR breadth and depth rose after two AZD1222 doses. CD4 TCRs linked to vaccination spanned spike, dominating at 160-218 and 743-854.

Sequencing was performed with immunoSEQ multiplex PCR; in TCRdb, only in-frame clones are kept and a portion is missing. This table holds some 86,000 clones, 85% to 90% found once. On this clone: No antigen is known for it.

Deletions cut 1 base from V and 12 bases from J, with 15 bases between. The CDR3 spans 14 residues. From germline, CDR1 is SGHDN and CDR2 FVKESK. The gene calls are TRBV14 and TRBJ2-2; D remains unclear. Sequenced here: peripheral blood, sampled 28 days after the second AZD1222 dose. The TCR comes from an adult who received the AZD1222 COVID-19 vaccine. CDR3 region: CASSQGLIVGQLFF. As DNA, the CDR3 is TGTGCCAGCAGCCAAGGTTTGATCGTCGGACAGCTGTTTTTT.